Below, 20 T cell receptor beta chains from the same sample are listed, as sequenced in a study of blood T cell repertoires in COVID-19. Assay: immunoSEQ multiplex PCR; the TCRdb copy retains only in-frame clones and omits some. The sample comprises hundreds of thousands of clones, 86% of which are singletons, and about 4% rests with the top ten. Sequencing input: PBMCs or T cells enriched from blood (not recorded which). The receptors originated from a man under 40 who had recovered from COVID-19.

This chain connects TRBV6-1 to TRBJ2-3, with 11 positions matching TRBD2. V trimming: 6 bases; J trimming: 5 bases; junction bases outside the gene matches: 13. Germline CDR1 MNHNS, CDR2 SASEGT. The CDR3 has 17 amino acids. DNA of the CDR3: TGTGCCAGCAGAGAATACCTACTAGCGGGAGTGGGAGATACGCAGTATTTT. It translates to CASREYLLAGVGDTQYF.

J is TRBJ2-3 and V is TRBV25-1; TRBD2 agrees at 7 bases. CDR3 length: 16 amino acids. V lost 5 bases to trimming and J lost 0 bases; unmatched junction nucleotides: 8. The germline V gene encodes CDR1 MGHDK and CDR2 SYGVNS. For the CDR3, the DNA is TGTGCCAGCAGTCCTCCGGGGGGTGGGAGCACAGATACGCAGTATTTT. Amino acid sequence: CASSPPGGGSTDTQYF.

V and J are TRBV2 and TRBJ1-6, with a possible D match to TRBD1 (6 bases). CDR1 and CDR2 from the germline V gene are SNHLY and FYNNEI. The length of the CDR3 is 16 residues. V gave up 4 bases and J gave up 4 bases, with 14 bases separating them. CDR3 sequence reads: CASSVGGAIYNSPLHF. CDR3 nucleotide sequence: TGTGCCAGCAGTGTAGGGGGGGCCATATATAATTCACCCCTCCACTTT. The full variable domain, completed using reference TRBV2 and TRBJ1-6, is EPEVTQTPSHQVTQMGQEVILRCVPISNHLYFYWYRQILGQKVEFLVSFYNNEISEKSEIFDDQFSVERPDGSNFTLKIRSTKLEDSAMYFCASSVGGAIYNSPLHFGNGTRLTVT.

V is TRBV5-1 and J is TRBJ2-1; 10 bases map to TRBD2. Germline assignment: CDR1 SGHRS and CDR2 YFSETQ. The CDR3 has 17 residues. Trimming removed 4 bases from V and 0 bases from J; junction bases left unmatched: 7. The DNA of the CDR3 is TGCGCCAGCAGCAGTAGCGGGGGGATCAGCTCCTACAATGAGCAGTTCTTC. Translating gives CASSSSGGISSYNEQFF.

The J gene is TRBJ1-5, the V gene TRBV12-3 or TRBV12-4; D is unresolved. Trimming removed 3 bases at V and 9 bases at J, with 12 bases between. There are 13 residues in the CDR3. This CDR3 is CASSLGRTWPQHF. The CDR3 bases are TGTGCCAGCAGTTTGGGGAGGACCTGGCCCCAGCATTTT.

V is TRBV3-1 (or the pseudogene TRBV3-2) and J is TRBJ1-2; TRBD1 is a possible D gene (5 bases). The CDR3 is 13 residues long. Germline CDR1 and CDR2: LGHDT and YNNKEL (reference sequence). Between the trimmed V and J ends, which lost 1 base and 7 bases, there was a span of 10 bases. The CDR3 is CASSQVRVGGYTF. For the CDR3, the DNA is TGTGCCAGCAGCCAAGTCAGGGTGGGTGGCTACACCTTC.

The chain links TRBV5-5 to TRBJ2-7, with 7 nucleotides matching TRBD1. The V segment lost 4 bases and the J segment 2 bases; nucleotides outside the gene matches: 9. This CDR3 contains 15 residues. Germline loops: CDR1 SGHKS, CDR2 YYEKEE (reference sequence). The CDR3 is CASSLSWTGAYEQYF. CDR3 bases: TGTGCCAGCAGCCTCTCCTGGACAGGAGCCTACGAGCAGTACTTC.

CDR3 protein: CASTTPRDTPYGYTF. Here the CDR3 DNA reads TGTGCCAGCACCACCCCCCGGGACACCCCCTATGGCTACACCTTC. This chain uses TRBV28 with TRBJ1-2; D might be TRBD1 (6 bases). The CDR3 length is 15 residues. CDR1 and CDR2 (germline): MDHEN, SYDVKM. V dropped 7 bases and J dropped 4 bases, with 19 bases sitting between them.

This clone was detected a few times. The V and J genes are TRBV28 and TRBJ1-1, with unresolved D. CDR3 length equals 14 residues. Germline V gene lookup returns CDR1 MDHEN and CDR2 SYDVKM. Trimming pared 2 bases from V and 1 base from J, leaving 8 bases between. The CDR3: CASSLISKNTEAFF. In DNA form, the CDR3 reads TGTGCCAGCAGTTTAATTTCAAAGAACACTGAAGCTTTCTTT.

The genes are TRBV15 and TRBJ1-2, with 8 bases that match TRBD1. The length of the CDR3 is 15 residues. V shed 5 bases and J 0 bases; nucleotides not matched to a gene: 5. Germline CDR1 is LNHNV and CDR2 is YYDKDF (reference sequence). The CDR3 protein is CATSADRAANYGYTF. DNA of the CDR3: TGTGCCACCAGCGCGGACAGGGCAGCTAACTATGGCTACACCTTC.

The rearrangement joins TRBV11-3 to TRBJ2-7; D remains ambiguous. There are 12 residues in the CDR3. CDR1 and CDR2 from the germline V gene are SGHNT and YENEEA. The germline V and J ends were trimmed by 5 bases and 5 bases, with 10 bases remaining between them. The CDR3: CASSPQQNEQYF. The CDR3 DNA reads TGTGCCAGCAGCCCACAGCAAAACGAGCAGTACTTC.

The V gene is TRBV5-1, the J gene TRBJ1-1; D gene ambiguous. V lost 0 bases and J lost 1, with 7 bases in between. The CDR3 contains 14 residues. Germline CDR1 SGHRS, CDR2 YFSETQ. The CDR3 region is CASSLESRNTEAFF. The DNA for the CDR3 is TGCGCCAGCAGCTTGGAAAGTAGGAACACTGAAGCTTTCTTT.

This chain joins TRBV2 and TRBJ2-3, with D tentatively TRBD2 (6 bases). The V end lost 6 bases, the J end lost 2 bases, and 18 bases lay between the germline ends. The CDR3 contains 16 residues. Germline CDR1 and CDR2: SNHLY and FYNNEI. Here the CDR3 reads CASRMLDLADTDTQYF. The CDR3 nucleotides read TGTGCCAGCAGGATGTTGGACTTAGCGGACACAGATACGCAGTATTTT.

V gene TRBV11-2 combines with J gene TRBJ2-7; the D gene is possibly TRBD1 (6 bases). This CDR3 has 14 amino acids. Germline assignment: CDR1 SGHAT and CDR2 FQNNGV. Trimming removed 0 bases from V and 7 bases from J, with 13 bases in between. The CDR3 coding sequence is TGTGCCAGCAGCTTAGATCAGGGGTTAAGGGAGCAGTACTTC. It yields the protein CASSLDQGLREQYF.

The rearrangement joins TRBV15 to TRBJ2-3, with a possible D match to TRBD2 (7 bases). Trimming shortened V by 3 bases and J by 1 base, and 14 bases separated the two germline ends. This CDR3 contains 16 residues. Germline CDR1 and CDR2: LNHNV and YYDKDF (reference sequence). The CDR3 DNA reads as TGTGCCACCAGCAGGAGGGGGGGGCTCGGCACAGATACGCAGTATTTT. This translates into CATSRRGGLGTDTQYF.

The chain is built from TRBV5-1 and TRBJ1-6; unclear D gene. The V end was cut by 0 bases, the J end by 4 bases, with 11 bases between. This CDR3 has 16 residues. Germline V gene lookup returns CDR1 SGHRS and CDR2 YFSETQ. The CDR3 is CASSLASSEYNSPLHF. The CDR3 DNA sequence: TGCGCCAGCAGCTTGGCCTCCAGCGAGTATAATTCACCCCTCCACTTT.

This chain uses TRBV9 with TRBJ2-3, with unresolved D. Trimming cost V 1 base and J 0 bases, with 12 bases left between them. The CDR3 is 16 residues long. Per germline, CDR1 SGDLS and CDR2 YYNGEE. DNA of the CDR3: TGTGCCAGCAGCGTACTGCGAGACTCTAGCACAGATACGCAGTATTTT. Residues: CASSVLRDSSTDTQYF.

This clone was seen more than once but under ten times. J is TRBJ2-1 and V is TRBV29-1; D gene uncertain. The V gene's germline CDR1 is SQVTM and CDR2 ANQGSEA. The CDR3 is 13 amino acids. V was trimmed by 7 bases and J by 10 bases, leaving 20 bases between them. The CDR3 loop reads CSGQAYLASEQFF. CDR3 DNA: TGCAGCGGCCAGGCCTATCTCGCCTCGGAGCAGTTCTTC.

The V call is TRBV18, the J call TRBJ1-2; unclear D gene. The CDR3 runs 15 residues. With 3 bases removed from V and 0 bases from J, the gap between germline ends came to 11 bases. The germline CDR1 and CDR2 sequences are KGHSH and LQKENI. In DNA form, the CDR3 reads TGTGCCAGCTCACCTCCCGAGCTGGCTAACTATGGCTACACCTTC. Translation: CASSPPELANYGYTF.

The rearrangement links TRBV11-3 to TRBJ2-5; TRBD1 agrees at 8 bases. The CDR3 spans 13 residues. The V gene end was trimmed by 5 bases and the J gene end by 5 bases; junction bases not matched to a gene: 4. Looked up from germline, CDR1 is SGHNT and CDR2 is YENEEA. The CDR3 region is CASSQGAVETQYF. In DNA, the CDR3 is TGTGCCAGCAGCCAGGGGGCCGTTGAGACCCAGTACTTC.